This T cell receptor (beta chain) comes out of a study of OX40 agonist ivuxolimab in advanced cancers. Study-level information: Earlier anti-PD-1, anti-PD-L1 or anti-CTLA-4 therapy was permitted; under 50% had received some.

The repertoire was sequenced with immunoSEQ multiplex PCR; TCRdb's copy has only in-frame clones and lacks some. The profile covers some 60,000 clones, with approximately 82% appearing a single time and approximately 4.5% taken by the ten largest. Unmatched junction bases numbered 20, after V lost 6 bases and J lost 13 bases. In germline, CDR1 is SGHRS, CDR2 YFSETQ. The CDR3 totals 16 residues. The clonotype comes from an adult with an advanced solid tumor such as melanoma, head and neck, liver or kidney cancer. This material consisted of CD4+ or CD8+ T cells sorted from blood, taken in a trial of the OX40 agonist ivuxolimab. V usage is TRBV5-1 and J usage is TRBJ1-4; 8 bases are a match to TRBD1. The CDR3, as DNA: TGCGCCAGCACCCCTTCCCCGGGACAGGAAATTGAGGGACTGTTTTTT. Translated: CASTPSPGQEIEGLFF.